One and the same sample provided the 8 T cell receptor beta chains below, sequenced in a study of T-cell reconstitution after alpha-beta-depleted transplantation in children listed by TCRdb under 2016. This sample's treatment or condition label indicates: allogeneic hematopoietic cell transplantation with graft depleted of TCRalphabeta T cells and CD19 B cells. Library preparation employed PCR. Data came from an Illumina HiSeq 2500. TCR library preparation used molecular barcoding, with unique molecular identifiers applied to normalize quantification of the TCRbeta repertoire. TCRdb cleaned the public reads at Q25 with fastp, built clones with MiXCR and kept in-frame beta chains. Each entry merges the rows of one CDR3 protein and shows their most common DNA and genes. The sample profile shows about 110,000 distinct CDR3 sequences; 6.4% of them were found once. The ten largest account for about 23% of the sample.

Sequencing used PBMCs, mostly from graft donor cells, obtained 360 days after TCRalphabeta/CD19-depleted stem cell transplant. Every receptor here comes from a male patient between 2 and 9 years old who had a stem cell transplant for acute lymphoblastic leukemia, so the T cells may come from the graft donor.

This clonotype was detected many times. The V and J genes are TRBV28 and TRBJ2-1; TRBD1 matches 9 bases. The ends lost 2 bases at V and 1 base at J; junction bases unmatched: 0. Germline CDR1 is MDHEN and CDR2 is SYDVKM. CDR3 length: 15 amino acids. CDR3 region: CASSLGQGSYNEQFF. The CDR3 DNA sequence: TGTGCCAGCAGTTTAGGACAGGGGTCCTACAATGAGCAGTTCTTC. The full variable domain, completed using reference TRBV28 and TRBJ2-1, is DVKVTQSSRYLVKRTGEKVFLECVQDMDHENMFWYRQDPGLGLRLIYFSYDVKMKEKGDIPEGYSVSREKKERFSLILESASTNQTSMYLCASSLGQGSYNEQFFGPGTRLTVL.

There are a few counts of this clonotype. The gene calls are TRBV6-4 and TRBJ2-3; D is unresolved. This CDR3 has 13 residues. V dropped 4 bases and J dropped 4 bases, with 9 bases sitting between them. CDR1 and CDR2 (germline): MRHNA, SNTAGT. Here the CDR3 DNA reads TGTGCCAGCAGTGCGCAGCCTCCAGATACGCAGTATTTT. This sequence encodes CASSAQPPDTQYF.

V is TRBV2 and J is TRBJ2-7; D gene unclear. Germline V gene data show CDR1 as SNHLY and CDR2 as FYNNEI. V was shortened by 0 bases and J by 5 bases, with 11 bases between the two germline ends. The CDR3 is made up of 14 amino acids. The CDR3 DNA is TGTGCCAGCAGTGAAGCGGGTGGGCGCCACGAGCAGTACTTC. Protein sequence: CASSEAGGRHEQYF. The whole variable domain, filled in from reference TRBV2 and TRBJ2-7, reads EPEVTQTPSHQVTQMGQEVILRCVPISNHLYFYWYRQILGQKVEFLVSFYNNEISEKSEIFDDQFSVERPDGSNFTLKIRSTKLEDSAMYFCASSEAGGRHEQYFGPGTRLTVT.

This clonotype showed up just a few times. The rearrangement links TRBV5-6 to TRBJ2-7, with TRBD1 identical over 7 bases. The CDR3 is 15 residues long. Germline CDR1 reads SGHDT; CDR2 reads YYEEEE. V was pared by 7 bases and J by 0 bases, with 10 bases of the junction left unmatched. The CDR3 DNA follows: TGTGCCAGCCGAAAAAAGGGGGCCTCCTCCTACGAGCAGTACTTC. Protein: CASRKKGASSYEQYF.

This clonotype was detected many times. The rearrangement joins TRBV4-3 to TRBJ2-7; D ambiguous. This CDR3 is built from 13 residues. In germline, CDR1 is LGHNA, CDR2 YSLEER. Trimming took off 0 bases at V and 3 bases at J, with 6 bases between the two ends. The CDR3 nucleotides read TGCGCCAGCAGCCAAGAGGTGGACTACGAGCAGTACTTC. Translating it yields CASSQEVDYEQYF.

This clonotype was seen repeatedly, ten times or more. This chain uses TRBV7-9 with TRBJ2-5, with a tentative D call TRBD1 (5 bases). Germline CDR1 and CDR2: SEHNR and FQNEAQ (reference sequence). The CDR3 totals 14 residues. Between the trimmed V and J ends, which lost 5 bases and 1 base, there was a span of 11 bases. The CDR3 is CASSLIGAQETQYF. CDR3 coding DNA: TGTGCCAGCAGCCTGATAGGGGCCCAAGAGACCCAGTACTTC. The complete variable domain, with remaining parts taken from reference TRBV7-9 and TRBJ2-5, reads DTGVSQNPRHKITKRGQNVTFRCDPISEHNRLYWYRQTLGQGPEFLTYFQNEAQLEKSRLLSDRFSAERPKGSFSTLEIQRTEQGDSAMYLCASSLIGAQETQYFGPGTRLLVL.

This clonotype was seen at least ten times. The rearrangement links TRBV12-3 or TRBV12-4 to TRBJ2-7; 16 bases are shared with TRBD2. The CDR3 consists of 15 residues. With V trimmed by 6 bases and J by 4 bases, 3 bases remained unmatched. CDR3 sequence reads: CASSGTSGRAYEQYF. DNA of the CDR3: TGTGCCAGCAGCGGGACTAGCGGGAGGGCTTACGAGCAGTACTTC.

This clonotype was detected many times. J is TRBJ1-1 and V is TRBV6-2 or TRBV6-3, with D perhaps matching TRBD1 (6 bases). The CDR3 sequence is 15 residues long. The germline V gene encodes CDR1 MNHEY and CDR2 SVGEGT. With 5 bases removed from V and 7 bases from J, the gap between germline ends came to 20 bases. CDR3 residues: CASSDGQWGADEAFF. The CDR3 nucleotides read TGTGCCAGCAGTGACGGACAGTGGGGGGCCGATGAAGCTTTCTTT.